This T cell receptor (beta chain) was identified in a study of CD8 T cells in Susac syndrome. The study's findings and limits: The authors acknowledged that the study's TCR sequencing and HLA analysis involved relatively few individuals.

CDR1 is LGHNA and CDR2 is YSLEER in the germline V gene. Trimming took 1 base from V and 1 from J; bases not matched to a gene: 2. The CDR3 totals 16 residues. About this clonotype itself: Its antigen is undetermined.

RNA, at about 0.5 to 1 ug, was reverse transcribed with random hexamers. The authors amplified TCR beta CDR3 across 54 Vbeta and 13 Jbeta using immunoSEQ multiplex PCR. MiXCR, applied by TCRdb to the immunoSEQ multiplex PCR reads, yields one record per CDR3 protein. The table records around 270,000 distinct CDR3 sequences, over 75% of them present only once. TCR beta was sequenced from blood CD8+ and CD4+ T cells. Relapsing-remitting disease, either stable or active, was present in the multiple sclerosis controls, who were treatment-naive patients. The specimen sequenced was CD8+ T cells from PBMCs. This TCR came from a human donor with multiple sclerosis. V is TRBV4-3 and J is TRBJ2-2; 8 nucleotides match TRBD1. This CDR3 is CASSQGTGGNTGELFF. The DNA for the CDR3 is TGCGCCAGCAGCCAAGGAACAGGGGGGAACACCGGGGAGCTGTTTTTT.